This T cell receptor (beta chain) stems from a study of CD8 T cells in Susac syndrome. Healthy donors formed controls matched for age and sex. An amount of RNA that ranged from roughly 0.45 to 1 ug was reverse transcribed with random hexamers. The authors amplified TCR beta CDR3 across 54 Vbeta and 13 Jbeta using immunoSEQ multiplex PCR. TCRdb processed the immunoSEQ multiplex PCR reads anew with MiXCR; each CDR3 protein has one entry. The table records about 120,000 distinct CDR3 sequences, about 95% of them present only once. The sample was CD4+ T cells from PBMCs. The TCR sequence derives from a human donor in good health.

CDR3 nucleotide sequence: TGTGCCAGCAGCTTAGCGACAGGCCTCGGGACTGAAGCTTTCTTT. Translating gives CASSLATGLGTEAFF. The chain has TRBV7-3 and TRBJ1-1; perhaps TRBD1 as D (6 bases). This CDR3 region has 15 residues. V was pared by 2 bases and J by 5 bases, with 15 bases between. Germline V gives CDR1 SGHTA, CDR2 FQGTGA.